This T cell receptor (beta chain) emerged from a study of CD8 T cells in ankylosing spondylitis. General observations from the study: Prior work had noted some motif variants in reactive arthritis blood and synovial fluid. Under 10 highly homologous variants formed a TCR beta motif that appeared characteristic of ankylosing spondylitis blood. The authors found the disease-linked clones to be CD8+ and relatively rare in peripheral blood.

Germline assignment: CDR1 SGHRS and CDR2 YFSETQ. The CDR3 is 15 residues long. Trimming took 2 bases from V and 0 from J, leaving 9 bases between them. Making the TCR beta libraries involved quantitative 5'-RACE with molecular barcodes. TCRdb reanalysed the 5' RACE reads using MiXCR and keeps one entry per CDR3 protein. This table holds about 700,000 distinct CDR3 sequences, roughly 19% found once. This clonotype has just a few counts. Antigen: not known. The clonotype was recovered from a male donor with ankylosing spondylitis. The chain has TRBV5-1 and TRBJ2-1, with D possibly matching TRBD1 (6 bases). Sequenced material: blood, either unsorted or a sorted T cell fraction (not recorded which). CDR3 amino acids: CASSFTGNSYNEQFF. In nucleotides, the CDR3 is TGCGCCAGCAGCTTTACAGGGAACTCCTACAATGAGCAGTTCTTC. Filled out from reference TRBV5-1 and TRBJ2-1, the complete variable domain reads KAGVTQTPRYLIKTRGQQVTLSCSPISGHRSVSWYQQTPGQGLQFLFEYFSETQRNKGNFPGRFSGRQFSNSRSEMNVSTLELGDSALYLCASSFTGNSYNEQFFGPGTRLTVL.